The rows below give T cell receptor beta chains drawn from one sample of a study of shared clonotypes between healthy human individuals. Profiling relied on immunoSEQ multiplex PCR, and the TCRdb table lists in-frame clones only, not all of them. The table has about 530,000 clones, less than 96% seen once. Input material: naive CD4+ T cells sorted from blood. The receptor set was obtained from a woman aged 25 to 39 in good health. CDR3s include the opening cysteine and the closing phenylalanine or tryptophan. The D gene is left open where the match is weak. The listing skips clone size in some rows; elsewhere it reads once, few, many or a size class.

CDR3 protein: CASRAPRGEQFF
CDR3 DNA: TGTGCCAGCAGAGCCCCGCGGGGTGAGCAGTTCTTC
clone size: -
D gene: -
J gene: TRBJ2-1
V gene: TRBV27

CDR3 protein: CASSYSTSQETQYF
CDR3 DNA: TGTGCCAGCAGTTACTCGACTAGCCAAGAGACCCAGTACTTC
clone size: -
D gene: -
J gene: TRBJ2-5
V gene: TRBV6-5

CDR3 protein: CASSPTIPRTVLYEQYF
CDR3 DNA: TGTGCCAGCAGTCCGACCATTCCAAGAACCGTACTCTACGAGCAGTACTTC
clone size: -
D gene: -
J gene: TRBJ2-7
V gene: TRBV27

CDR3 protein: CASSQDPGDHKNIQYF
CDR3 DNA: TGTGCCAGCAGCCAAGACCCGGGGGACCACAAAAACATTCAGTACTTC
clone size: -
D gene: -
J gene: TRBJ2-4
V gene: TRBV14

CDR3 protein: CASSLLPAGDYEQYF
CDR3 DNA: TGTGCCAGCAGTTTATTGCCAGCGGGAGACTACGAGCAGTACTTC
clone size: -
D gene: TRBD2
J gene: TRBJ2-7
V gene: TRBV28

CDR3 protein: CASRAAGNVVNTEAFF
CDR3 DNA: TGTGCCAGCAGAGCGGCAGGGAATGTGGTGAACACTGAAGCTTTCTTT
clone size: -
D gene: -
J gene: TRBJ1-1
V gene: TRBV28

CDR3 protein: CASSLAGVDQPQHF
CDR3 DNA: TGTGCCAGCAGCTTGGCAGGGGTGGATCAGCCCCAGCATTTT
clone size: once
D gene: -
J gene: TRBJ1-5
V gene: TRBV5-4

CDR3 protein: CASSYEGHSGNTIYF
CDR3 DNA: TGTGCCAGCAGTTACGAAGGGCACTCTGGAAACACCATATATTTT
clone size: few
D gene: -
J gene: TRBJ1-3
V gene: TRBV6-6

CDR3 protein: CASAGVTGELFF
CDR3 DNA: TGTGCCAGCGCGGGAGTGACCGGGGAGCTGTTTTTT
clone size: -
D gene: TRBD2
J gene: TRBJ2-2
V gene: TRBV6-6

CDR3 protein: CASSLSRLGLANTGELFF
CDR3 DNA: TGTGCCAGCAGCTTAAGCCGGTTGGGACTAGCGAACACCGGGGAGCTGTTTTTT
clone size: -
D gene: TRBD2
J gene: TRBJ2-2
V gene: TRBV11-2

CDR3 protein: CASGQDYEQYF
CDR3 DNA: TGTGCCAGCGGACAGGACTACGAGCAGTACTTC
clone size: few
D gene: TRBD1
J gene: TRBJ2-7
V gene: TRBV28

CDR3 protein: CASSSLWWEKLFF
CDR3 DNA: TGTGCCAGCAGTTCCCTCTGGTGGGAAAAACTGTTTTTT
clone size: -
D gene: -
J gene: TRBJ1-4
V gene: TRBV6-7

CDR3 protein: CASSKLAGRITDTQYF
CDR3 DNA: TGTGCCAGCTCAAAACTAGCGGGACGGATCACAGATACGCAGTATTTT
clone size: once
D gene: TRBD2
J gene: TRBJ2-3
V gene: TRBV18

CDR3 protein: CASSPPLGQASGYNEQFF
CDR3 DNA: TGTGCCAGCAGTCCACCTCTGGGCCAGGCGAGCGGCTACAATGAGCAGTTCTTC
clone size: -
D gene: -
J gene: TRBJ2-1
V gene: TRBV28

CDR3 protein: CASSGSFEQYF
CDR3 DNA: TGTGCCAGCAGTGGAAGTTTCGAGCAGTACTTC
clone size: -
D gene: -
J gene: TRBJ2-7
V gene: TRBV28

CDR3 protein: CSVETTGAAYEQYF
CDR3 DNA: TGCAGCGTTGAAACAACCGGGGCAGCCTACGAGCAGTACTTC
clone size: -
D gene: -
J gene: TRBJ2-7
V gene: TRBV29-1

CDR3 protein: CASSLGRTGGYEQYF
CDR3 DNA: TGCGCCAGCAGCTTGGGGCGGACAGGGGGCTACGAGCAGTACTTC
clone size: once
D gene: TRBD1
J gene: TRBJ2-7
V gene: TRBV5-1

CDR3 protein: CASSLGGGTYGYTF
CDR3 DNA: TGCGCCAGCAGCTTGGGAGGGGGCACCTATGGCTACACCTTC
clone size: -
D gene: TRBD1
J gene: TRBJ1-2
V gene: TRBV5-1

CDR3 protein: CASSLQAPEEQYF
CDR3 DNA: TGTGCCAGCAGTTTACAGGCCCCTGAGGAGCAGTACTTC
clone size: -
D gene: -
J gene: TRBJ2-5
V gene: TRBV28

CDR3 protein: CASSKTGDSGNTIYF
CDR3 DNA: TGCGCCAGCAGCAAAACAGGGGACTCTGGAAACACCATATATTTT
clone size: -
D gene: TRBD1
J gene: TRBJ1-3
V gene: TRBV5-1

CDR3 protein: CASSPVREWDYEQYF
CDR3 DNA: TGTGCCAGCTCACCAGTACGGGAATGGGACTACGAGCAGTACTTC
clone size: once
D gene: -
J gene: TRBJ2-7
V gene: TRBV18

CDR3 protein: CASSATVRDVRQINTEAFF
CDR3 DNA: TGTGCCAGCAGCGCGACAGTGAGAGATGTAAGACAGATCAACACTGAAGCTTTCTTT
clone size: -
D gene: -
J gene: TRBJ1-1
V gene: TRBV9

CDR3 protein: CASSLSEGPYNEQFF
CDR3 DNA: TGTGCCAGCAGCTTATCCGAGGGGCCCTACAATGAGCAGTTCTTC
clone size: -
D gene: -
J gene: TRBJ2-1
V gene: TRBV7-9

CDR3 protein: CASRSLSGTRWVDEKLFF
CDR3 DNA: TGTGCCAGCAGATCCCTGTCCGGGACCCGATGGGTTGATGAAAAACTGTTTTTT
clone size: -
D gene: -
J gene: TRBJ1-4
V gene: TRBV28

CDR3 protein: CATGLTSGANVLTF
CDR3 DNA: TGTGCAACGGGACTCACCTCTGGGGCCAACGTCCTGACTTTC
clone size: -
D gene: -
J gene: TRBJ2-6
V gene: TRBV30

CDR3 protein: CASSFGGYADTQYF
CDR3 DNA: TGTGCCAGCAGTTTTGGGGGTTACGCAGATACGCAGTATTTT
clone size: -
D gene: -
J gene: TRBJ2-3
V gene: TRBV27